The present T cell receptor (beta chain) was sequenced within a study of patients and donors after allogeneic stem cell transplantation. Trimming cost V 6 bases and J 0 bases, with 6 bases left between them. The CDR3 sequence is 13 residues long. Germline V CDR1 and CDR2: SNHLY, FYNNEI. Each CDR3 protein is one row after TCRdb ran MiXCR on the RT-PCR reads. The sample yields 150,000 to 200,000 distinct CDR3 sequences, roughly 31% seen once. What was sequenced was blood, either unsorted or a sorted T cell fraction (not recorded which). This receptor was taken from a human donor who was either an allogeneic HSCT recipient or a stem cell or donor lymphocyte infusion donor (not recorded which). It is not recorded whose cells these are; they may come from a transplant donor. The chain has TRBV2 and TRBJ1-5, with D hard to call. The CDR3 DNA is TGTGCCAGCAGAGCGAATAGCAATCAGCCCCAGCATTTT. As protein: CASRANSNQPQHF.